One and the same sample provided the 3 T cell receptor beta chains below, sequenced in a study of response to subunit inactivated influenza vaccine. TCRdb ran MiXCR on the RT-PCR reads and lists one entry per CDR3 protein. Of 530,000 or so distinct CDR3 sequences detected, around 11% appear once; the ten largest clones hold about 9.4%. This sample comprised PBMCs from blood, obtained on the day of vaccination. The receptors come from a man aged 45-65 years who received an inactivated influenza vaccine.

This clonotype occurred many times. The chain has TRBV6-2 or TRBV6-3 and TRBJ2-1; TRBD1 or TRBD2 may be the D gene (5 bases each). The V end was cut by 0 bases, the J end by 9 bases, with 12 bases between. Germline values: CDR1 MNHEY, CDR2 SVGEGT. This CDR3 has 14 residues. The CDR3 region has the DNA TGTGCCAGCAGTTACTCGGGACGTCTGGCTGAGCAGTTCTTC. Translation: CASSYSGRLAEQFF.

This clonotype appeared a few times. The chain carries TRBV7-9 and TRBJ1-1; D is uncertain. The germline gives CDR1 SEHNR, CDR2 FQNEAQ (reference sequence). The CDR3 length is 11 residues. Between the trimmed V and J ends, which lost 3 bases and 8 bases, there was a span of 7 bases. CDR3 nucleotides: TGTGCCAGCAGCTTGGGGTCAGAAGCTTTCTTT. It specifies CASSLGSEAFF.

This chain connects TRBV2 to TRBJ2-7; either TRBD1 or TRBD2 may supply D (6 bases each). Trimming took off 5 bases at V and 5 bases at J, with 19 bases between the two ends. Germline assignment: CDR1 SNHLY and CDR2 FYNNEI. This CDR3 is built from 15 residues. The DNA of the CDR3 is TGTGCCAGCAGTCCCTTGGTGAGGGGGGACGACGAGCAGTACTTC. The encoded protein is CASSPLVRGDDEQYF.